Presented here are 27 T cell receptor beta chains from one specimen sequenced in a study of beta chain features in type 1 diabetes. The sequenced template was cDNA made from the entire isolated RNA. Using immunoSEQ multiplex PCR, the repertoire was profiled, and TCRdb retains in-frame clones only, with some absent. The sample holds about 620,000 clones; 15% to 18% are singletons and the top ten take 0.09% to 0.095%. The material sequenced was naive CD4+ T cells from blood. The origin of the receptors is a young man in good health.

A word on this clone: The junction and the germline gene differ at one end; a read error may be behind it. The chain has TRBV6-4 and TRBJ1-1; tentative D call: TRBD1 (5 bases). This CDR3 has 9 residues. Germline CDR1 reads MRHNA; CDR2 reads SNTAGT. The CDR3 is CASIRRDLF. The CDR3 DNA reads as TGTGCCAGCATTCGCAGGGATCTCTTT.

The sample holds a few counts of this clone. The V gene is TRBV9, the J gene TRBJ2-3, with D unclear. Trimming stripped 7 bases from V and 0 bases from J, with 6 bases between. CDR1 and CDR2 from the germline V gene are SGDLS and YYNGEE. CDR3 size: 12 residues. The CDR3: CASGLSTDTQYF. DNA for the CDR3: TGTGCCAGCGGGCTTAGCACAGATACGCAGTATTTT.

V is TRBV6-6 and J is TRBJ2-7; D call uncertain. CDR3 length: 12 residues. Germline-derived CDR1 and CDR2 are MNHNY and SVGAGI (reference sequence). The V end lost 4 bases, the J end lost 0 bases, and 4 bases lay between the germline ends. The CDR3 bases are TGTGCCAGCAGTTTAACCTCCTACGAGCAGTACTTC. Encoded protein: CASSLTSYEQYF.

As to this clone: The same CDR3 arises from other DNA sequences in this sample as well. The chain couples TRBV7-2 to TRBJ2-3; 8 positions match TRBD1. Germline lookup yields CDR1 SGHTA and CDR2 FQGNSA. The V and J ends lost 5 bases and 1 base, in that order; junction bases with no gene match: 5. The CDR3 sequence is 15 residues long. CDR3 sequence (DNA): TGTGCCAGCAGCCCCAGGGGGCTTGGCACAGATACGCAGTATTTT. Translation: CASSPRGLGTDTQYF.

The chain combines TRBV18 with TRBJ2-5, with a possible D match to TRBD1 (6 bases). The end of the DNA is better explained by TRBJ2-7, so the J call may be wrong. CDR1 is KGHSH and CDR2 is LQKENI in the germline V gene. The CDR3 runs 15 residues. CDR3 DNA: TGTGCCAGCTCACCCGGACAGTCCTTCTCCTACGAGCAGTACTTC. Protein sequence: CASSPGQSFSYEQYF.

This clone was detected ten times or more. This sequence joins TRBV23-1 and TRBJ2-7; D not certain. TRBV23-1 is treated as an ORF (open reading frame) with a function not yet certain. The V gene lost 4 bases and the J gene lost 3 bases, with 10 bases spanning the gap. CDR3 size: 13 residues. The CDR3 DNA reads TGCGCCAGCAGTCCCCGGAGTGGCTACGAGCAGTACTTC. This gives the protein CASSPRSGYEQYF.

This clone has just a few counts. The CDR3 region is CASSLNLGSIPGELFF. CDR3 in DNA: TGTGCCAGCAGCTTAAATCTCGGCAGTATCCCCGGGGAGCTGTTTTTT. The V and J genes are TRBV11-1 and TRBJ2-2; unclear D gene. The germline V gene has CDR1 SGHAT and CDR2 FQDESV (reference sequence). V gave up 2 bases and J gave up 6 bases, with 16 bases separating them. This CDR3 contains 16 residues.

The CDR3 DNA reads TGTGCCAGCGCCAGTGGGGGCTACGAGCAGTACTTC. Translating it yields CASASGGYEQYF. The chain combines TRBV28 with TRBJ2-7, with D perhaps matching TRBD1 or TRBD2 (5 bases each). Per germline, CDR1 MDHEN and CDR2 SYDVKM. This CDR3 region has 12 residues. The V end was cut by 8 bases, the J end by 3 bases, with 11 bases between.

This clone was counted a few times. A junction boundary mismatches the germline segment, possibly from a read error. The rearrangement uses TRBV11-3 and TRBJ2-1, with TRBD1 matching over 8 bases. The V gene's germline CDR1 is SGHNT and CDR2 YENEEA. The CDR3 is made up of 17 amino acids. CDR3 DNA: TGTGCCAGCAGCGATAGGCGGCCAGGGGGCTCCAACAATGAGCAGTTCTTC. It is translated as CASSDRRPGGSNNEQFF.

This CDR3 reads CASSFELNTEAFF. The CDR3 DNA reads TGTGCCAGCAGCTTCGAACTGAACACTGAAGCTTTCTTT. J is TRBJ1-1 and V is TRBV7-9; D gene ambiguous. Looked up from germline, CDR1 is SEHNR and CDR2 is FQNEAQ (reference sequence). V was pared by 3 bases and J by 0 bases, with 5 bases between. The CDR3 runs to 13 residues.

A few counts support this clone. The CDR3: CASSQSSSGQGAIRYGYTF. The CDR3 nucleotides read TGCGCCAGCAGTCAATCCAGTTCCGGACAGGGGGCTATTAGGTATGGCTACACCTTC. The chain has TRBV23-1 and TRBJ1-2; 11 bases are a match to TRBD1. TRBV23-1 is flagged as an ORF with uncertain function. This CDR3 contains 19 residues. Trimming cost V 0 bases and J 5 bases; bases outside gene matches: 14.

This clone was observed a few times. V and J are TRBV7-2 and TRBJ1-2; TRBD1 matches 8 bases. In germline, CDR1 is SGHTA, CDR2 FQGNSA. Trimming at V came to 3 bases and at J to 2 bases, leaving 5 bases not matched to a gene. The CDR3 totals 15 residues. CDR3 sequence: CASSLRGQVNYGYTF. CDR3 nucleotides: TGTGCCAGCAGCTTGAGGGGACAGGTCAACTATGGCTACACCTTC.

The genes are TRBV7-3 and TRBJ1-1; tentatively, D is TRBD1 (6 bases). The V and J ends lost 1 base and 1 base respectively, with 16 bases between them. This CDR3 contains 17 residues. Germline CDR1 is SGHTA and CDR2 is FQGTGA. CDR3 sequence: CASSLILFGRGNTEAFF. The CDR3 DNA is TGTGCCAGCAGCTTAATTCTCTTCGGCAGGGGGAACACTGAAGCTTTCTTT.

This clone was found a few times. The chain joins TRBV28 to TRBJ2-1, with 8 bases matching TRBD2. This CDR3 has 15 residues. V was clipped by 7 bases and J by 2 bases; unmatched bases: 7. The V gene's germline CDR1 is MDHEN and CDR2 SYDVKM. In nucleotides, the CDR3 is TGTGCCAGCACCCTTCCGGGGGGGCCCTACAATGAGCAGTTCTTC. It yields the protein CASTLPGGPYNEQFF.

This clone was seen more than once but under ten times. The CDR3 sequence is CASSRGTNGYNEQFF. CDR3 DNA sequence: TGTGCCAGCAGCCGGGGGACTAACGGCTACAATGAGCAGTTCTTC. The gene calls are TRBV5-6 and TRBJ2-1; 7 nucleotides align to TRBD2. J lost 3 bases, V lost 4 bases, and 7 bases had no gene match. CDR1 and CDR2 (germline): SGHDT, YYEEEE. The CDR3 covers 15 residues.

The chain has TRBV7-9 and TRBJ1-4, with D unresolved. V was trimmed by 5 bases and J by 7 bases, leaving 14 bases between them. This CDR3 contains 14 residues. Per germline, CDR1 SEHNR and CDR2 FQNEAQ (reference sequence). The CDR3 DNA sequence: TGTGCCAGCAGCCTCCGGGCCCCGCTTGAAAAACTGTTTTTT. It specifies CASSLRAPLEKLFF.

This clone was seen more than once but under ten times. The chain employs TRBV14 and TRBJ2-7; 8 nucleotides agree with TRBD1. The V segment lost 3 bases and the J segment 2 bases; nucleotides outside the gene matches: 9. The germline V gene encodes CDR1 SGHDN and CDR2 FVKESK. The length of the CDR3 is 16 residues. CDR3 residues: CASSQGGQGITYEQYF. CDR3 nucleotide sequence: TGTGCCAGCAGCCAGGGAGGACAGGGAATTACCTACGAGCAGTACTTC.

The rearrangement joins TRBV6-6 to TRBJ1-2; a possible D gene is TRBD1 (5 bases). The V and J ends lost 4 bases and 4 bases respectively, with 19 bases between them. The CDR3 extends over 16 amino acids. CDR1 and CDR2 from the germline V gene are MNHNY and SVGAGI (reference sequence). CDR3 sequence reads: CASSSPGDPGGYGYTF. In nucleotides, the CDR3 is TGTGCCAGCAGTTCCCCCGGGGACCCGGGTGGCTATGGCTACACCTTC.

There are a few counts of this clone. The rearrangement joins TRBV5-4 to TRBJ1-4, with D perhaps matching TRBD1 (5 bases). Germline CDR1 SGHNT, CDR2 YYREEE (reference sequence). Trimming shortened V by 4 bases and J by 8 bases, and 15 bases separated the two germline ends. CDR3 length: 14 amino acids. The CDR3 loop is CASSPAGLREKLFF. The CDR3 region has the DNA TGTGCCAGCAGCCCCGCGGGGCTTCGAGAAAAACTGTTTTTT.

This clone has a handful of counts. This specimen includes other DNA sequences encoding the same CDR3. CDR3 residues: CASSPGLSTDTQYF. For the CDR3, the DNA is TGTGCCAGCAGCCCCGGACTGAGCACAGATACGCAGTATTTT. The V call is TRBV7-2, the J call TRBJ2-3; TRBD2 might be the D (5 bases). Germline loops: CDR1 SGHTA, CDR2 FQGNSA. The CDR3 has 14 residues. Trimming stripped 5 bases from V and 0 bases from J, with 9 bases between.

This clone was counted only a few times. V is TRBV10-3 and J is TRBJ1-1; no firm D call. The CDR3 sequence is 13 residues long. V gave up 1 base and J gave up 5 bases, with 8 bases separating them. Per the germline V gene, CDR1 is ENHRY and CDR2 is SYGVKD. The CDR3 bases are TGTGCCATCAGTGAGTATTTGGGTACTGAAGCTTTCTTT. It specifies CAISEYLGTEAFF.

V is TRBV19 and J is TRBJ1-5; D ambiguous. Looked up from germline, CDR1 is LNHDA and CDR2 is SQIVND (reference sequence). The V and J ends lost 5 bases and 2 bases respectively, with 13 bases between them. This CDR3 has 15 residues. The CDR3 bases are TGTGCCAGTAGTTCGGAGAGGAGGGGCAATCAGCCCCAGCATTTT. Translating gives CASSSERRGNQPQHF.

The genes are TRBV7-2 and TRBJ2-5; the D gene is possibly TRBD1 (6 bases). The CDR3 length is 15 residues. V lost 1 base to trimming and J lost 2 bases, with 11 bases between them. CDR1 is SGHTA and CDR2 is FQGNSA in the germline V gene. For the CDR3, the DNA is TGTGCCAGCAGCTTAGAGATGGGGGCACAAGAGACCCAGTACTTC. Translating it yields CASSLEMGAQETQYF.

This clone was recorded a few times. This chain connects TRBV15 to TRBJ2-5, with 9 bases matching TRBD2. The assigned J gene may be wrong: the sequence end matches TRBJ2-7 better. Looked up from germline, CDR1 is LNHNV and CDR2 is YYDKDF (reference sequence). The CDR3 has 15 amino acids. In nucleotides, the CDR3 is TGTGCCACCAGCAGACGGCTAGCGGGATCATACGAGCAGTACTTC. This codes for CATSRRLAGSYEQYF.

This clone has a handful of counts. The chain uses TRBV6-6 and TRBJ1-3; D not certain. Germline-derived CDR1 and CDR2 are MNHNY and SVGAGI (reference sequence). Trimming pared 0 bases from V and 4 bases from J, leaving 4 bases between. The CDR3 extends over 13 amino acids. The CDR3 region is CASSYSQGNTIYF. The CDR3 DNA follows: TGTGCCAGCAGTTACTCCCAGGGAAACACCATATATTTT.

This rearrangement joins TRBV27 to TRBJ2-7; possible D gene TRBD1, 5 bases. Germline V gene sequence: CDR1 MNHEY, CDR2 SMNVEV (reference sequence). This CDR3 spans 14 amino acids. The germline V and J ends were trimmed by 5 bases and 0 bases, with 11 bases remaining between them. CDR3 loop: CASSPPDSSYEQYF. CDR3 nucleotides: TGTGCCAGCAGTCCCCCAGACAGCTCCTACGAGCAGTACTTC.

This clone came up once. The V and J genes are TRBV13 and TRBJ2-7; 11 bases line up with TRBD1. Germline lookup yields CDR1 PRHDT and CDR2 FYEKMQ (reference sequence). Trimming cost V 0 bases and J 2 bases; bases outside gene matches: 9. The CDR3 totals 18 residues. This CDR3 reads CASSLGLSGTGGPYEQYF. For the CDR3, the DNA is TGTGCCAGCAGCTTAGGCCTAAGTGGGACAGGGGGACCCTACGAGCAGTACTTC.